This entry lists 13 T cell receptor beta chains sequenced from one sample in a study of T cells in Graves' hyperthyroidism and ophthalmopathy. Amplified TCR beta CDR3 regions came from RNA transcripts. A set of HTBI primers served as the primers for a first-round RT-PCR of the TCR CDR3. TCRdb re-called the multiplex PCR reads through MiXCR, storing one row per CDR3 protein. The sample includes hundreds of thousands of distinct CDR3 sequences, under 15% of them seen just once. The sample consisted of blood. The receptors were sampled from a woman aged 40 to 50 with Graves' ophthalmopathy.

In its sample, this clonotype was seen many times. The V call is TRBV29-1, the J call TRBJ1-1, with D unclear. The CDR3 spans 11 residues. Germline V gene data show CDR1 as SQVTM and CDR2 as ANQGSEA. V shed 3 bases and J shed 0 bases, with 2 bases lying between them. The CDR3 reads CSVDVNTEAFF. The CDR3, as DNA: TGCAGCGTTGACGTGAACACTGAAGCTTTCTTT.

This clonotype appeared many times. CDR3 in amino acids: CASTRSFSTYNEQFF. The CDR3 DNA follows: TGTGCCAGCACTAGAAGCTTCTCCACCTACAATGAGCAGTTCTTC. The genes are TRBV6-1 and TRBJ2-1; D is uncertain. Trimming took off 7 bases at V and 2 bases at J, with 15 bases between the two ends. The germline CDR1 and CDR2 sequences are MNHNS and SASEGT. There are 15 residues in the CDR3.

The rearrangement links TRBV28 to TRBJ1-5; D perhaps matches TRBD1 (6 bases). Looked up from germline, CDR1 is MDHEN and CDR2 is SYDVKM. V was shortened by 4 bases and J by 4 bases, with 17 bases between the two germline ends. The CDR3 sequence is 16 residues long. CDR3 in amino acids: CASSSYRAGLNQPQHF. The DNA of the CDR3 is TGTGCCAGCAGTTCTTACAGGGCTGGGCTAAATCAGCCCCAGCATTTT.

The chain couples TRBV6-1 to TRBJ2-5, with D maybe TRBD2 (5 bases). V lost 8 bases and J lost 0, with 10 bases in between. CDR3 length: 13 amino acids. The germline V gene has CDR1 MNHNS and CDR2 SASEGT. The CDR3 nucleotides read TGTGCCAGCGCGGGCCCGTACCAAGAGACCCAGTACTTC. As protein: CASAGPYQETQYF.

This clonotype was observed at least ten times. V gene TRBV7-2 combines with J gene TRBJ1-5; the D is unclear. Germline values: CDR1 SGHTA, CDR2 FQGNSA. CDR3 length equals 16 residues. Trimming shortened V by 4 bases and J by 0 bases, and 13 bases separated the two germline ends. CDR3 loop: CASSSRSALSNQPQHF. The CDR3 DNA reads TGTGCCAGCAGCTCGAGGTCCGCACTTAGCAATCAGCCCCAGCATTTT.

In this sample, this clonotype turned up many times. This chain uses TRBV12-3 or TRBV12-4 with TRBJ1-5, with TRBD1 as a possible D gene (5 bases). The CDR3 consists of 12 residues. V lost 7 bases, J lost 5 bases, and 9 bases lay in between. The DNA for the CDR3 is TGTGCCAGCAACCGGGGCGATCAGCCCCAGCATTTT. Residues: CASNRGDQPQHF.

This clonotype was seen many times. The chain employs TRBV6-1 and TRBJ2-5; tentative D call: TRBD1 (6 bases). V gave up 2 bases and J gave up 0 bases, with 16 bases separating them. CDR1 MNHNS and CDR2 SASEGT come from the germline V gene. This CDR3 is 17 amino acids long. The CDR3 bases are TGTGCCAGCAGTGAATGGGACACTACCAAGTACCAAGAGACCCAGTACTTC. This sequence encodes CASSEWDTTKYQETQYF.

The chain has TRBV2 and TRBJ1-5; unclear D gene. The CDR3 extends over 13 amino acids. Trimming shortened V by 4 bases and J by 9 bases, and 13 bases separated the two germline ends. The germline gives CDR1 SNHLY, CDR2 FYNNEI. This chain's CDR3 is CASSATPLGPQHF. In DNA form, the CDR3 reads TGTGCCAGCAGTGCGACACCCCTAGGGCCCCAGCATTTT.

Ten or more counts support this clonotype. The chain uses TRBV20-1 and TRBJ2-6; no definite D call. The germline gives CDR1 DFQATT, CDR2 SNEGSKA (reference sequence). The ends were cut back, 3 bases at V and 0 bases at J, with 9 bases in the middle. This CDR3 is built from 15 residues. CDR3 in DNA: TGCAGTGCTAGGTCAGGTTCCTCTGGGGCCAACGTCCTGACTTTC. Translating gives CSARSGSSGANVLTF.

This chain joins TRBV6-5 and TRBJ2-5; tentatively, D is TRBD1 (6 bases). The germline V and J ends were trimmed by 0 bases and 2 bases, with 13 bases remaining between them. CDR3 size: 16 residues. Germline V gene data show CDR1 as MNHEY and CDR2 as SVGAGI. The CDR3 is CASSYSHRQAQETQYF. The CDR3 bases are TGTGCCAGCAGTTACTCTCATCGACAGGCACAAGAGACCCAGTACTTC.

This clonotype came up many times. The gene calls are TRBV30 and TRBJ2-7; D unresolved. Per the germline V gene, CDR1 is GTSNPN and CDR2 is SVGIG (reference sequence). The V and J ends lost 0 bases and 6 bases respectively, with 12 bases between them. The CDR3 totals 13 residues. CDR3 in amino acids: CAWSVAAGREQYF. CDR3 nucleotide sequence: TGTGCCTGGAGTGTTGCTGCTGGCCGCGAGCAGTACTTC.

This clonotype was counted ten times or more. V usage is TRBV6-5 and J usage is TRBJ1-2; D is undetermined. Germline-derived CDR1 and CDR2 are MNHEY and SVGAGI. This CDR3 contains 13 residues. V gave up 2 bases and J gave up 4 bases, with 8 bases separating them. The CDR3 bases are TGTGCCAGCAGTTACGGGTTATCCTATGGCTACACCTTC. Translating gives CASSYGLSYGYTF.

This clonotype came up many times. The gene calls are TRBV11-3 and TRBJ1-2; D gene ambiguous. The CDR3 covers 13 residues. Between the trimmed V and J ends, which lost 0 bases and 6 bases, there was a span of 8 bases. The V gene's germline CDR1 is SGHNT and CDR2 YENEEA. The CDR3: CASSLEGSDGYTF. Here the CDR3 DNA reads TGTGCCAGCAGCTTAGAAGGGAGTGATGGCTACACCTTC.